A single T cell receptor beta chain is shown here with its context. The antigen this receptor binds is unknown. Nothing much larger sits one base from this clone, and base qualities are not available. These data belong to a study of blood T cells in healthy people across ages (dated by TCRdb to 2013 to 2016). About the study as a whole: In model experiments, template switching captured roughly one uniquely barcoded TCR beta cDNA molecule for every two T cells. The study measured age-related changes in TCR beta repertoire diversity using deep sequencing normalized with unique cDNA molecular identifiers. To avoid experimental bias, donors of different ages were distributed randomly across sequencing lanes. Two additional independent replicas of 1 million unique cDNA reads from the same blood draw were analyzed for two donors (one aged 18 to 30 and one aged 80 or older). Donors were grouped into four age groups: young (average approximately 16 years), middle-aged (39), aged (62) and long-lived (just over 80).

The roughly 37 donors, aged about 6 to 95 years, were systemically healthy Caucasian individuals from Russia. Each donor gave 8 to 10 milliliters of peripheral blood, drawn into EDTA-treated Vacutainer tubes. Ficoll-Paque density-gradient centrifugation was used to isolate PBMCs, with at least 6 million obtained per sample. Trizol reagent was used to extract total RNA from the PBMCs, yielding at least 6 micrograms per sample. The percentages of naive CD45RAhigh/CD27high T cells were determined by flow cytometry on a PBMC aliquot from every donor. Summary of the overall study and its limitations: Since profiling was done on bulk unsorted PBMCs, naive and antigen-experienced compartments could not be conclusively compared. There was a strong correlation between observed TCR beta diversity and the percentage of naive T cells measured by flow cytometry. Compared with the aged group, the long-lived group had more naive CD4+ T cells, fewer expanded clones and increased TCR diversity, a pattern suggesting age selection. Total diversity estimates from one million sequenced T cells were considered lower bounds and underestimates. Because donor CMV infection status was unknown, age-related changes in expanded clonotypes were potentially confounded. As age increased, observed TCR beta diversity per million T cells dropped in a roughly linear way, and a significant reduction was already evident by age 40.

Library preparation employed 5' RACE. Instrument on record: Illumina HiSeq 2500. A second PCR of roughly 7 to 11 cycles was performed with a sample-barcoded 5' primer and a J-beta primer mix. A unique molecular identifier was introduced onto each TCR beta cDNA molecule by a template-switch 5' adaptor carrying 12 random nucleotides. Each sample yielded at least 2.5 million CDR3-containing paired-end reads. First-strand cDNA synthesis was performed from all RNA using the Mint cDNA synthesis kit, with priming by a TRBC-specific oligonucleotide. After uracil-DNA glycosylase treatment, a first 18-cycle PCR used universal primers M1SS and BC2_uni_R on all cDNA. In the original analysis: For normalization, 1 million high-quality reads were randomly selected from each sample, with every read carrying a distinct molecular identifier. Reads with shared molecular identifiers were discarded instead of being binned into consensus sequences. MiTCR, with a Q25 quality threshold and the strictest error-elimination algorithm, was used for CDR3 identification, clonotype clustering and error correction. A nonparametric unseen species model with Euler transformation was used to estimate lower-bound total TCR beta diversity. TCRdb redid the processing of the public reads, applying fastp at Q25 and MiXCR, and retained in-frame beta chains. Each entry merges the rows of one CDR3 protein and shows their most common DNA and genes. The V and J calls come from TCRdb's annotation, not from the publication. Here the sample has 380,000 or so distinct CDR3 sequences; 45% to 65% occur a single time. The biggest ten clones account for around 49% of the sample.

For CDR1 and CDR2, the germline V gene (reference sequence) lists LNHNV and YYDKDF. The V and J ends are trimmed by 1 base and 3 bases, leaving 13 bases between them. Spanning cysteine to phenylalanine, the CDR3 consists of 15 amino acids. The kept DNA is CDR3 alone, 45 bases in frame from the first base. This TCR was sampled from a man aged 55 to 70 in good health. The rearranged chain carries TRBV15 and TRBJ2-7; the D gene is perhaps TRBD2, from 6 matching bases. The sample taken for sequencing was blood. This receptor has the CDR3 CATSRGRGGGYEQYF. DNA sequence: TGTGCCACCAGCAGAGGAAGGGGAGGAGGCTACGAGCAGTACTTC.